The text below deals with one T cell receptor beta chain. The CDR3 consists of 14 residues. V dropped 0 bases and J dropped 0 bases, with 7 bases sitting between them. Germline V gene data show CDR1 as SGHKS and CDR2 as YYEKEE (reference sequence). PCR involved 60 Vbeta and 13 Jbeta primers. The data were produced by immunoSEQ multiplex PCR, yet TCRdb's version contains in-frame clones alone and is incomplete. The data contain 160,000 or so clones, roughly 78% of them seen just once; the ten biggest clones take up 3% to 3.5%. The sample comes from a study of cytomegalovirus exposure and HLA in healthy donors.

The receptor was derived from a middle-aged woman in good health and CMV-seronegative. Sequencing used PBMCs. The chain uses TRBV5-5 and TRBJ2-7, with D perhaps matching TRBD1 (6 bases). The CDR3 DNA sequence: TGTGCCAGCAGCTTGGCGGACAGCTCCTACGAGCAGTACTTC. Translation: CASSLADSSYEQYF. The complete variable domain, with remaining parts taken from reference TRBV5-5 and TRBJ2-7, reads DAGVTQSPTHLIKTRGQQVTLRCSPISGHKSVSWYQQVLGQGPQFIFQYYEKEERGRGNFPDRFSARQFPNYSSELNVNALLLGDSALYLCASSLADSSYEQYFGPGTRLTVT.